The TCR beta chain described here comes from a study of cytomegalovirus exposure and HLA in healthy donors. Across the whole study: Unique TCR beta sequences numbering about 100 million came from 150 million to 200 million T cells in an earlier analysis. Study-wide results and caveats: Analysis was carried out at a later point, and it linked a missense DCLRE1C variant to TCR beta V- and J-gene trimming. Reportedly, a later analysis found an Asian-associated ancestry cluster had fewer N-insertions than the approximately 670-donor mean.

To note about this clone: The antigen is undetermined.

Vbeta (60) and Jbeta (13) primers were used in the PCR. TCRdb's copy holds only in-frame clones and misses some; the assay was immunoSEQ multiplex PCR. The table records some 180,000 clones, about 79% of them present only once. The V gene's germline CDR1 is MNHEY and CDR2 SVGAGI. This CDR3 has 15 amino acids. V was pared by 2 bases and J by 0 bases, with 8 bases between. This TCR was recovered from a girl aged 2-10 years in good health and CMV-seropositive. The V and J genes are TRBV6-5 and TRBJ1-5, with no clear D. Sequencing input: PBMCs. DNA of the CDR3: TGTGCCAGCAGTTACGCGGGTAATAGCAATCAGCCCCAGCATTTT. This sequence encodes CASSYAGNSNQPQHF.